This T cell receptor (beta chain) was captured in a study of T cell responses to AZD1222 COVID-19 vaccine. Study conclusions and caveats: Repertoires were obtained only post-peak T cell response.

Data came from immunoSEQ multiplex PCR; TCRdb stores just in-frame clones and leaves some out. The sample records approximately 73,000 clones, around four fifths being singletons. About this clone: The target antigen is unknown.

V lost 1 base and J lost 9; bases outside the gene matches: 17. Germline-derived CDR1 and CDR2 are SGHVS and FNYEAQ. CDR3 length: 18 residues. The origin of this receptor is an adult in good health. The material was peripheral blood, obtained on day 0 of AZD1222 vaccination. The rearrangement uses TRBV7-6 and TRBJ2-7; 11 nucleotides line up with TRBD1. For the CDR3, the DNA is TGTGCCAGCAGCTTAGTCGCGGGCCTGGACAGGGGGCCCTGGGTGCAGTACTTC. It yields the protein CASSLVAGLDRGPWVQYF.